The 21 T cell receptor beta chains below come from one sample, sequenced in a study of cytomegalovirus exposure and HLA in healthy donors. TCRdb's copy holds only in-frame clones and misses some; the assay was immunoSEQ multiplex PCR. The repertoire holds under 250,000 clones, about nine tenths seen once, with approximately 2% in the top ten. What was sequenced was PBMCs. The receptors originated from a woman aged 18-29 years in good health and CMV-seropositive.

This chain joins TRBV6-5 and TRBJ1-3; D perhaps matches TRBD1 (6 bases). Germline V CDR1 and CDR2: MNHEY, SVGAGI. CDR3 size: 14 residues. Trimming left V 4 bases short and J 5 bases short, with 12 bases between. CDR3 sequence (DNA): TGTGCCAGCAGTTTGATCCGGGACAGAAACACCATATATTTT. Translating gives CASSLIRDRNTIYF.

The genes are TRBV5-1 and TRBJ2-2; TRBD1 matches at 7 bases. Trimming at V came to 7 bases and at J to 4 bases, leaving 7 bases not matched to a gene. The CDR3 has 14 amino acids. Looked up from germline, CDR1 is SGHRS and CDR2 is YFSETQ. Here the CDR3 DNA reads TGCGCCAGCGGAGAACAGGGGACCACCGGGGAGCTGTTTTTT. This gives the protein CASGEQGTTGELFF.

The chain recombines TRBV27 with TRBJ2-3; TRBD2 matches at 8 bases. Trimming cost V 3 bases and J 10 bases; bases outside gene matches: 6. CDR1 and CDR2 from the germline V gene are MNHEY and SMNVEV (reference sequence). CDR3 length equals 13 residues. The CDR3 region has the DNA TGTGCCAGCAGTTTTGGCGGGGGGAGGCCGCAGTATTTT. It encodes CASSFGGGRPQYF.

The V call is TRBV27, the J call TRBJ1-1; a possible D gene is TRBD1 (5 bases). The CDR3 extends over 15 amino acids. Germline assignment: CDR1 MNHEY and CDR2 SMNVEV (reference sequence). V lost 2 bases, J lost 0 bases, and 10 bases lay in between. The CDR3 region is CASSLLGGLNTEAFF. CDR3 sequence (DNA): TGTGCCAGCAGTTTACTGGGGGGATTGAACACTGAAGCTTTCTTT.

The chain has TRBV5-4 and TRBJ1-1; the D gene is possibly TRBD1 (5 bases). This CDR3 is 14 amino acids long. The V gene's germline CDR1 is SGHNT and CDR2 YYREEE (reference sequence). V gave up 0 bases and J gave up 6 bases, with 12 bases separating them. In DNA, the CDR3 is TGTGCCAGCAGCTTGGGACTCCTAGGGGCTGAAGCTTTCTTT. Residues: CASSLGLLGAEAFF.

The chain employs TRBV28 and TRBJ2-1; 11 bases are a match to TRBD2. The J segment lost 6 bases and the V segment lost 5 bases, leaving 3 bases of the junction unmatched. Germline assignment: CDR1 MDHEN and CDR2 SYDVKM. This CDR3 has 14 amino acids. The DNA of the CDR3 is TGTGCCAGCAGTGTAGCGGGAGGGGGCAATGAGCAGTTCTTC. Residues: CASSVAGGGNEQFF.

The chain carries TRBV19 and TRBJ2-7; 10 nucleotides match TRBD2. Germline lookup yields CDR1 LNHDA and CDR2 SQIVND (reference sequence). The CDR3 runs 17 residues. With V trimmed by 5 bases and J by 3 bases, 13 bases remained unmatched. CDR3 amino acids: CASSVALAGEVNYEQYF. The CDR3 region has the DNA TGTGCCAGTAGTGTGGCGCTAGCGGGAGAGGTTAACTACGAGCAGTACTTC.

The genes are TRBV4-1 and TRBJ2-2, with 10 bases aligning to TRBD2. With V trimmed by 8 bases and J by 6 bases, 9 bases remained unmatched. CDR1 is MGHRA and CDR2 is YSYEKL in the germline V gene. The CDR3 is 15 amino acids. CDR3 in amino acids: CASDREAGGAGELFF. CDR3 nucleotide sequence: TGCGCCAGCGACCGGGAAGCGGGAGGGGCCGGGGAGCTGTTTTTT.

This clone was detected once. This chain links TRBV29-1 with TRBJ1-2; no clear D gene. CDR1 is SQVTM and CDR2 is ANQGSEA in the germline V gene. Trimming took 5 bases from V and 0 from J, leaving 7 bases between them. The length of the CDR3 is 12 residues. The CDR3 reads CSVLTTNYGYTF. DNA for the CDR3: TGCAGCGTTTTGACAACTAACTATGGCTACACCTTC.

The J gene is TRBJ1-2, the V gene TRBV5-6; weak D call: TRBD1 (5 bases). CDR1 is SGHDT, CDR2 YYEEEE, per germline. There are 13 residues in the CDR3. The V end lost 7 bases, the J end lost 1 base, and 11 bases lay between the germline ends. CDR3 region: CASGIQGNYGYTF. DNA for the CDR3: TGTGCCAGCGGTATTCAGGGTAACTATGGCTACACCTTC. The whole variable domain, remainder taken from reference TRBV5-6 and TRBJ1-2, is DAGVTQSPTHLIKTRGQQVTLRCSPKSGHDTVSWYQQALGQGPQFIFQYYEEEERQRGNFPDRFSGHQFPNYSSELNVNALLLGDSALYLCASGIQGNYGYTFGSGTRLTVV.

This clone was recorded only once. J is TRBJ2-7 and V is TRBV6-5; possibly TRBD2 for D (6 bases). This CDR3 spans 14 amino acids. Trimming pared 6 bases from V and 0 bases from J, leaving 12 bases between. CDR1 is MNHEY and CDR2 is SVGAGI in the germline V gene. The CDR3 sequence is CASSLSGPSYEQYF. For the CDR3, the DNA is TGTGCCAGCAGCCTGAGCGGGCCCTCCTACGAGCAGTACTTC.

CDR3 nucleotide sequence: TGCGCCAGCAGCTTGTTTAGCGGGATCAACGAGCAGTACTTC. Protein: CASSLFSGINEQYF. The chain joins TRBV5-1 to TRBJ2-7, with 8 bases fitting TRBD2. The germline gives CDR1 SGHRS, CDR2 YFSETQ. J was trimmed by 5 bases and V by 1 base; bases with no gene match: 5. The CDR3 totals 14 residues. The variable domain in full, with the rest retrieved from reference TRBV5-1 and TRBJ2-7, is KAGVTQTPRYLIKTRGQQVTLSCSPISGHRSVSWYQQTPGQGLQFLFEYFSETQRNKGNFPGRFSGRQFSNSRSEMNVSTLELGDSALYLCASSLFSGINEQYFGPGTRLTVT.

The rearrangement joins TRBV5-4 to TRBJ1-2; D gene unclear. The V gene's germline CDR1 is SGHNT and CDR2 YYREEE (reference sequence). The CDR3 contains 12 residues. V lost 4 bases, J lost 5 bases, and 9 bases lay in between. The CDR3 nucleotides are TGTGCCAGCAGCCGGTTGGTATATGGCTACACCTTC. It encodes CASSRLVYGYTF.

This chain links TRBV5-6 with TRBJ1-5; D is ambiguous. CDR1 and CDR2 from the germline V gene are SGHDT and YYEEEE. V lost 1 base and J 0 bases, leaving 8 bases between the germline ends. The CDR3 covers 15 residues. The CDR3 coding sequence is TGTGCCAGCAGCTTGCCGGGGTCTAGCAATCAGCCCCAGCATTTT. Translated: CASSLPGSSNQPQHF.

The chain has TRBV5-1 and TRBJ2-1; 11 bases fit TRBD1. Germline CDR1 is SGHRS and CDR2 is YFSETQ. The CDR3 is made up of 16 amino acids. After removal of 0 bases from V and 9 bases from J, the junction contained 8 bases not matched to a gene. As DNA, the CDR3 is TGCGCCAGCAGCTTGGATCCCGGGACAGGGGGGGGTGAGCAGTTCTTC. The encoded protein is CASSLDPGTGGGEQFF.

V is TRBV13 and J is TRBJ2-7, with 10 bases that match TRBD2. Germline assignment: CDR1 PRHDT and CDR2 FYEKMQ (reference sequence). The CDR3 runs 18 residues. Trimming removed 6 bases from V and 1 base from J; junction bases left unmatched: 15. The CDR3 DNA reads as TGTGCCAGCAGTCGGGGCAGAGACGGACTAGCGGAATCCTACGAGCAGTACTTC. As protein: CASSRGRDGLAESYEQYF.

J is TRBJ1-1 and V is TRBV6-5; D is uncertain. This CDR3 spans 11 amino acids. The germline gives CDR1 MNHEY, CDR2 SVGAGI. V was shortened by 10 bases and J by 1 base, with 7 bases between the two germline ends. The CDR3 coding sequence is TGTGCCACCGCCAGGAACACTGAAGCTTTCTTT. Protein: CATARNTEAFF.

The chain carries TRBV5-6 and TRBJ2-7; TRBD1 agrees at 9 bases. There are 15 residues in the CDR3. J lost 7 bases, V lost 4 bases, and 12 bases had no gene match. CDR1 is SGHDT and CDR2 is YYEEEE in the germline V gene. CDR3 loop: CASSAGLDRGEEQYF. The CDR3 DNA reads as TGTGCCAGCAGCGCGGGACTGGACAGGGGCGAAGAGCAGTACTTC.

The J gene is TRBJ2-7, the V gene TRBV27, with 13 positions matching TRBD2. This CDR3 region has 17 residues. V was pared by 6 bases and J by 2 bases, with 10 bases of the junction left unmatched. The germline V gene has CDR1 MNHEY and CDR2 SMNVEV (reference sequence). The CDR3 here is CASRKLAGGRSPYEQYF. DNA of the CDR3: TGTGCCAGCAGAAAACTAGCGGGAGGGCGGTCTCCCTACGAGCAGTACTTC.

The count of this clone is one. This CDR3 is CASRRGTGTNYGYTF. The CDR3 DNA reads as TGTGCCAGTAGGCGAGGGACAGGGACTAACTATGGCTACACCTTC. This chain connects TRBV19 to TRBJ1-2, with 9 positions matching TRBD1. The CDR3 extends over 15 amino acids. The germline V gene has CDR1 LNHDA and CDR2 SQIVND (reference sequence). J was trimmed by 0 bases and V by 6 bases; bases with no gene match: 5. Combining the CDR3 with reference TRBV19 and TRBJ1-2 gives the whole variable domain DGGITQSPKYLFRKEGQNVTLSCEQNLNHDAMYWYRQDPGQGLRLIYYSQIVNDFQKGDIAEGYSVSREKKESFPLTVTSAQKNPTAFYLCASRRGTGTNYGYTFGSGTRLTVV.

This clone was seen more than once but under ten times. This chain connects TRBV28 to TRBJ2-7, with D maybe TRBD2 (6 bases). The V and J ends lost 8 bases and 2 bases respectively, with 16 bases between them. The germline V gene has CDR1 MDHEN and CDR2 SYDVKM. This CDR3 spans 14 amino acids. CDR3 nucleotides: TGTGCCAGCGGGCCCGGGAGACAGACCTACGAGCAGTACTTC. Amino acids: CASGPGRQTYEQYF.